This TCR beta chain comes out of a study of radiotherapy plus CTLA-4 blockade in lung cancer. Study-wide points: Blood saw expansion of tumor-derived TCR clones after radiotherapy plus ipilimumab.

The method was immunoSEQ multiplex PCR; TCRdb's version includes in-frame clones alone and lacks a portion of them. The sample includes about 120,000 clones, approximately 90% of them seen just once. Patients with chemo-refractory metastatic non-small-cell lung cancer received focal radiation plus CTLA-4 blockade with ipilimumab. Regarding this clone: What it recognizes is unknown.

This CDR3 region has 16 residues. With 0 bases removed from V and 2 bases from J, the gap between germline ends came to 10 bases. Germline V CDR1 and CDR2: LNHNV, YYDKDF (reference sequence). This TCR was sampled from a human donor with non-small cell lung cancer that progressed on radiotherapy plus ipilimumab. This chain connects TRBV15 to TRBJ1-4; D gene unclear. Sequences were derived from peripheral blood, sampled from a patient treated with radiotherapy plus ipilimumab. The CDR3 here is CATSRDVGRTNEKLFF. The CDR3, as DNA: TGTGCCACCAGCAGAGATGTGGGGAGGACTAATGAAAAACTGTTTTTT.